Listed here are 11 T cell receptor beta chains from one sample, sequenced in a study of CD4+ T cells in melanoma (dated by TCRdb to 2022 to 2024). The library was made by the immunoSEQ multiplex PCR assay. In TCRdb, the immuneACCESS table is reduced to in-frame sequences with V and J assigned. These tables do not hold every clone; where another copy was compared, an unresolved V gene accounts for under half, and the others remain unexplained. Across this sample there are several thousand clones, with around two thirds seen only once. The top ten clonotypes cover more than 20% of the sample. The material sequenced was cells from a culture (not recorded whether cultured in vitro). The receptors come from a human donor with melanoma.

In its sample, this clone was seen a few times. The chain combines TRBV6-5 with TRBJ1-6; a weak D match, TRBD1 (5 bases). Per germline, CDR1 MNHEY and CDR2 SVGAGI. This CDR3 has 14 residues. The V gene lost 6 bases and the J gene lost 7 bases, with 13 bases spanning the gap. The CDR3 DNA reads as TGTGCCAGCAGCAGAGGGGCGCCGAATTCACCCCTCCACTTT. As protein: CASSRGAPNSPLHF.

About this clone: Other nucleotide sequences in the sample specify the same CDR3. The V call is TRBV7-2, the J call TRBJ2-7, with TRBD1 identical over 8 bases. CDR1 and CDR2 (germline): SGHTA, FQGNSA. J was trimmed by 4 bases and V by 5 bases; bases with no gene match: 10. The CDR3 covers 15 residues. The CDR3 spells CASSPGTGGAYEQYF. Here the CDR3 DNA reads TGTGCCAGCAGCCCTGGGACAGGTGGAGCGTACGAGCAGTACTTC.

V usage is TRBV19 and J usage is TRBJ1-1; no reliable D call. Germline lookup yields CDR1 LNHDA and CDR2 SQIVND (reference sequence). CDR3 size: 14 residues. Trimming pared 6 bases from V and 0 bases from J, leaving 11 bases between. The CDR3 DNA follows: TGTGCCAGTAGGGGCAGGCAGCTGAACACTGAAGCTTTCTTT. Protein product: CASRGRQLNTEAFF.

This clone was seen a handful of times. The chain carries TRBV19 and TRBJ2-7; D call uncertain. CDR1 and CDR2 from the germline V gene are LNHDA and SQIVND (reference sequence). The CDR3 runs 15 residues. V was cut by 8 bases and J by 5 bases, with 22 bases left in between. CDR3 sequence: CASSGSDFSGHEQYF. DNA for the CDR3: TGTGCCAGTTCGGGTTCCGACTTTTCGGGCCACGAGCAGTACTTC.

This clone has a single count. The CDR3 sequence: CASSLDRGGRSYNEQFF. The CDR3 DNA follows: TGTGCCAGCAGCTTAGATCGGGGGGGCAGGTCCTACAATGAGCAGTTCTTC. The J gene is TRBJ2-1, the V gene TRBV11-2; 8 bases match TRBD2. Trimming cost V 0 bases and J 1 base; bases outside gene matches: 5. This CDR3 region has 17 residues. Germline values: CDR1 SGHAT, CDR2 FQNNGV.

This clone occurred once. In nucleotides, the CDR3 is TGTGCCAGTAGTATCGGGACAGGGATGAACACTGAAGCTTTCTTT. Residues: CASSIGTGMNTEAFF. V usage is TRBV19 and J usage is TRBJ1-1; 9 nucleotides align to TRBD1. The V gene's germline CDR1 is LNHDA and CDR2 SQIVND (reference sequence). The CDR3 runs 15 residues. V was clipped by 3 bases and J by 0 bases; unmatched bases: 2.

In this sample, this clone turned up a few times. The genes are TRBV30 and TRBJ2-7; a weak D match, TRBD1 (6 bases). This CDR3 has 13 residues. Germline CDR1 and CDR2: GTSNPN and SVGIG (reference sequence). V was shortened by 4 bases and J by 3 bases, with 13 bases between the two germline ends. Here the CDR3 DNA reads TGTGCCTGGACCGGGACACCACACTACGAGCAGTACTTC. Amino acids: CAWTGTPHYEQYF.

This clone appeared a few times. The chain links TRBV7-9 to TRBJ2-5; maybe TRBD1 (6 bases). Germline CDR1 reads SEHNR; CDR2 reads FQNEAQ (reference sequence). This CDR3 has 17 amino acids. V lost 5 bases to trimming and J lost 2 bases, with 21 bases between them. The CDR3, as DNA: TGTGCCAGCAGCCAAACGATGGGGGCTAGCAAACAAGAGACCCAGTACTTC. It specifies CASSQTMGASKQETQYF.

CDR3 sequence reads: CASSLGRRETQYF. In DNA, the CDR3 is TGTGCCAGCAGTTTAGGCAGGCGGGAGACCCAGTACTTC. This chain uses TRBV27 with TRBJ2-5, with D unclear. Trimming removed 2 bases at V and 5 bases at J, with 9 bases between. The V gene's germline CDR1 is MNHEY and CDR2 SMNVEV (reference sequence). CDR3 length equals 13 residues.

This chain joins TRBV2 and TRBJ2-1; the match to TRBD2 covers 11 bases. Germline V gene data show CDR1 as SNHLY and CDR2 as FYNNEI. There are 15 residues in the CDR3. V was clipped by 6 bases and J by 6 bases; unmatched bases: 7. Here the CDR3 reads CASRSTSGVLNEQFF. For the CDR3, the DNA is TGTGCCAGCAGATCGACTAGCGGGGTACTCAATGAGCAGTTCTTC.

The rearrangement uses TRBV6-4 and TRBJ2-3, with 9 nucleotides matching TRBD1. Looked up from germline, CDR1 is MRHNA and CDR2 is SNTAGT. V gave up 5 bases and J gave up 0 bases; unmatched junction bases: 6. The CDR3 extends over 16 amino acids. CDR3 nucleotide sequence: TGTGCCAGCAGTCCGTTCGGGACAGGGAGCACAGATACGCAGTATTTT. Protein: CASSPFGTGSTDTQYF.